One and the same sample provided the 27 T cell receptor beta chains below, sequenced in a study of T cells after yellow fever vaccination. TCRdb re-analysed the 5' RACE reads in MiXCR, keeping a single row per CDR3 protein. The data show hundreds of thousands of distinct CDR3 sequences, around 5.3% seen once. The specimen comprised CD4+ T cells sorted from PBMCs, sampled on the day of the yellow fever booster vaccination. The receptors originated from a man aged 18 to 35 who received the YFV17D yellow fever vaccine.

This clonotype was recorded many times. This chain uses TRBV12-3 or TRBV12-4 with TRBJ2-3; D is possibly TRBD2 (6 bases). The CDR3 totals 17 residues. Trimming removed 6 bases from V and 0 bases from J, with 19 bases in between. The CDR3 sequence is CASRLWGLGSSTDTQYF. Written as DNA, the CDR3 is TGTGCCAGCAGGCTCTGGGGACTGGGGAGTAGCACAGATACGCAGTATTTT.

The V gene is TRBV2, the J gene TRBJ1-2, with no clear D. The CDR3 is 12 amino acids. From germline, CDR1 is SNHLY and CDR2 FYNNEI. The ends were cut back, 6 bases at V and 4 bases at J, with 9 bases in the middle. The chain's CDR3 is CASRRMLYGYTF. CDR3 in DNA: TGTGCCAGCAGAAGGATGCTCTATGGCTACACCTTC.

This clonotype was seen at least ten times. This sequence joins TRBV3-1 and TRBJ2-3, with D possibly called TRBD1 or TRBD2 (5 bases each). The CDR3 spans 17 residues. V dropped 1 base and J dropped 4 bases, with 18 bases sitting between them. Germline CDR1 LGHDT, CDR2 YNNKEL (reference sequence). As DNA, the CDR3 is TGTGCCAGCAGCCAAGGTGGGGACGCCTATTCGTCAGATACGCAGTATTTT. Translated, it gives CASSQGGDAYSSDTQYF.

This clonotype has a count of ten or more. J is TRBJ2-7 and V is TRBV28; 7 nucleotides align to TRBD1. The CDR3 is made up of 12 amino acids. Germline lookup yields CDR1 MDHEN and CDR2 SYDVKM. Trimming at V came to 1 base and at J to 6 bases, leaving 0 bases not matched to a gene. The CDR3 coding sequence is TGTGCCAGCAGTTTATACAGGGGCGAGCAGTACGTC. It is translated as CASSLYRGEQYV.

This clonotype was seen at least ten times. The rearrangement links TRBV10-3 to TRBJ2-7; TRBD1 agrees at 9 bases. Germline V CDR1 and CDR2: ENHRY, SYGVKD. The CDR3 has 14 amino acids. Trimming cost V 6 bases and J 5 bases; bases outside gene matches: 8. The CDR3 region has the DNA TGTGCCATCAGGATACAGGGGGCTAGCGACGAGCAGTACTTC. Protein sequence: CAIRIQGASDEQYF.

This chain connects TRBV23-1 to TRBJ1-6; 7 bases map to TRBD1. TRBV23-1 is labeled an ORF, and its function is uncertain. The CDR3 extends over 22 amino acids. V was clipped by 8 bases and J by 0 bases; unmatched bases: 25. CDR3 in amino acids: CASLTWGAGRGATSSYNSPLHF. CDR3 bases: TGCGCCAGCCTCACGTGGGGGGCGGGCAGGGGGGCTACTAGCTCCTATAATTCACCCCTCCACTTT.

The J gene is TRBJ2-5, the V gene TRBV3-1; D possibly corresponds to TRBD2 (6 bases). The CDR3 runs 15 residues. CDR1 LGHDT and CDR2 YNNKEL come from the germline V gene (reference sequence). Trimming took 0 bases from V and 9 from J, leaving 17 bases between them. The CDR3 coding sequence is TGTGCCAGCAGCCAAGAAATTCCGGGGGAGGCGGCCCAGTACTTC. It translates to CASSQEIPGEAAQYF.

This clonotype was seen many times. This chain joins TRBV12-3 or TRBV12-4 and TRBJ1-2; a weak D match, TRBD1 (5 bases). The V gene lost 7 bases and the J gene lost 4 bases, with 13 bases spanning the gap. The CDR3 has 13 residues. CDR3: CASTLRDSYGYTF. CDR3 nucleotides: TGTGCCAGCACCCTAAGGGACTCCTATGGCTACACCTTC.

A few counts support this clonotype. The chain couples TRBV12-3 or TRBV12-4 to TRBJ2-1; D uncertain. This CDR3 has 15 amino acids. V shed 2 bases and J shed 2 bases, with 10 bases lying between them. The CDR3: CASSLIRSAYNEQFF. In DNA, the CDR3 is TGTGCCAGCAGTTTAATCCGGAGCGCCTACAATGAGCAGTTCTTC.

The chain recombines TRBV2 with TRBJ1-1; possible D gene TRBD1, 6 bases. The CDR3 runs 14 residues. CDR1 SNHLY and CDR2 FYNNEI come from the germline V gene. Trimming took off 6 bases at V and 2 bases at J, with 13 bases between the two ends. CDR3 sequence (DNA): TGTGCCAGCAGGTGGACAGCATCTAACACTGAAGCTTTCTTT. Translation: CASRWTASNTEAFF.

This rearrangement joins TRBV3-1 to TRBJ1-2; D unresolved. This CDR3 spans 13 amino acids. V lost 0 bases, J lost 7 bases, and 9 bases lay in between. Per germline, CDR1 LGHDT and CDR2 YNNKEL (reference sequence). In DNA, the CDR3 is TGTGCCAGCAGCCAAGAACGGGTGCTTGGCTACACCTTC. Translation gives CASSQERVLGYTF.

The rearrangement joins TRBV19 to TRBJ2-2, with a possible D match to TRBD1 (6 bases). This CDR3 region has 14 residues. V gave up 5 bases and J gave up 2 bases, with 9 bases separating them. Germline CDR1 reads LNHDA; CDR2 reads SQIVND (reference sequence). In DNA, the CDR3 is TGTGCCAGTAGTTCCGGGACAAACACCGGGGAGCTGTTTTTT. Its protein is CASSSGTNTGELFF.

This clonotype turned up a few times. The chain recombines TRBV4-3 with TRBJ1-1; 8 positions agree with TRBD1. Germline assignment: CDR1 LGHNA and CDR2 YSLEER. Trimming cost V 1 base and J 3 bases; bases outside gene matches: 7. This CDR3 spans 16 amino acids. The CDR3: CASSQGNRGKDTEAFF. CDR3 DNA sequence: TGCGCCAGCAGCCAAGGCAACAGGGGGAAGGACACTGAAGCTTTCTTT.

V is TRBV6-1 and J is TRBJ1-6; 8 bases map to TRBD1. From germline, CDR1 is MNHNS and CDR2 SASEGT. This CDR3 has 14 residues. V lost 2 bases to trimming and J lost 10 bases; unmatched junction nucleotides: 4. CDR3 bases: TGTGCCAGCAGTGAACTTGGACAGGGCTCACCCCTCCACTTT. Translation gives CASSELGQGSPLHF.

This clonotype came up a few times. The V and J genes are TRBV25-1 and TRBJ2-3; 9 bases align to TRBD2. The CDR3 totals 14 residues. CDR1 is MGHDK and CDR2 is SYGVNS in the germline V gene. The J segment lost 5 bases and the V segment lost 5 bases, leaving 5 bases of the junction unmatched. CDR3 residues: CASSPSGEGDTQYF. The CDR3 DNA follows: TGTGCCAGCAGTCCTAGCGGGGAGGGAGATACGCAGTATTTT. The variable domain in full, completed from reference TRBV25-1 and TRBJ2-3, reads EADIYQTPRYLVIGTGKKITLECSQTMGHDKMYWYQQDPGMELHLIHYSYGVNSTEKGDLSSESTVSRIRTEHFPLTLESARPSHTSQYLCASSPSGEGDTQYFGPGTRLTVL.

This clonotype was counted many times. The V and J genes are TRBV20-1 and TRBJ2-3, with 7 positions matching TRBD2. This CDR3 is built from 13 residues. Germline V lookup: CDR1 DFQATT, CDR2 SNEGSKA (reference sequence). After removal of 6 bases from V and 1 base from J, the junction contained 4 bases not matched to a gene. CDR3 sequence reads: CSALGGGTDTQYF. The CDR3 DNA reads as TGCAGTGCCCTTGGGGGGGGCACAGATACGCAGTATTTT.

The table lists this clonotype with many counts. This chain links TRBV10-2 with TRBJ2-3; D is undetermined. CDR3 length equals 12 residues. Germline CDR1 reads WSHSY; CDR2 reads SAAADI. The V end lost 3 bases, the J end lost 7 bases, and 8 bases lay between the germline ends. CDR3 sequence reads: CASSDPLYTQYF. The CDR3 DNA is TGCGCCAGCAGTGACCCATTATATACGCAGTATTTT.

This clonotype was counted a few times. V and J are TRBV7-2 and TRBJ1-4; D is undetermined. CDR3 length: 13 amino acids. V was clipped by 3 bases and J by 4 bases, with 6 bases between them. From germline, CDR1 is SGHTA and CDR2 FQGNSA. This chain's CDR3 is CASSFRLNEKLFF. CDR3 sequence (DNA): TGTGCCAGCAGCTTCAGGCTTAATGAAAAACTGTTTTTT.

The chain recombines TRBV19 with TRBJ2-2; D gene ambiguous. The V gene's germline CDR1 is LNHDA and CDR2 SQIVND (reference sequence). The CDR3 totals 15 residues. Deletions cut 1 base from V and 5 bases from J, with 11 bases between. The CDR3 here is CASSIGPRTTGELFF. In DNA, the CDR3 is TGTGCCAGTAGTATAGGCCCCAGGACGACCGGGGAGCTGTTTTTT.

This clonotype was detected many times. The chain is built from TRBV25-1 and TRBJ1-1; possible D gene TRBD1, 5 bases. Germline CDR1 is MGHDK and CDR2 is SYGVNS. Between the trimmed V and J ends, which lost 7 bases and 0 bases, there was a span of 9 bases. This CDR3 comprises 13 residues. The CDR3 spells CASMGPVNTEAFF. CDR3 nucleotide sequence: TGTGCCAGCATGGGGCCGGTGAACACTGAAGCTTTCTTT.

V gene TRBV12-3 or TRBV12-4 combines with J gene TRBJ1-2, with D maybe TRBD1 (5 bases). CDR3 size: 13 residues. Trimming removed 7 bases from V and 8 bases from J, with 17 bases in between. The CDR3 loop is CASTPTGLWGYTF. CDR3 bases: TGTGCCAGCACCCCGACGGGGCTCTGGGGCTACACCTTC.

The CDR3 region is CASSQDRRDTDTQYF. As DNA, the CDR3 is TGTGCCAGCAGCCAAGATCGGAGGGACACAGATACGCAGTATTTT. V usage is TRBV4-2 and J usage is TRBJ2-3; D may be TRBD2 (6 bases). In germline, CDR1 is LGHNA, CDR2 YNFKEQ. The V end was cut by 0 bases, the J end by 2 bases, with 9 bases between. The CDR3 runs 15 residues.

This clonotype was seen repeatedly, ten times or more. The chain is built from TRBV29-1 and TRBJ2-3; TRBD1 agrees at 10 bases. Looked up from germline, CDR1 is SQVTM and CDR2 is ANQGSEA. This CDR3 has 13 residues. V lost 7 bases and J lost 4; bases outside the gene matches: 5. CDR3 protein: CSALGQGADTQYF. The CDR3 DNA sequence: TGCAGCGCCCTCGGACAGGGGGCAGATACGCAGTATTTT.

This rearrangement joins TRBV6-6 to TRBJ1-1; 8 bases map to TRBD1. CDR3 length: 15 amino acids. CDR1 and CDR2 (germline): MNHNY, SVGAGI (reference sequence). The trim removed 6 bases at V and 6 bases at J, leaving 12 bases unmatched. In nucleotides, the CDR3 is TGTGCCAGCAGCTATCAGGGGGCGCGAGGCGCTGAAGCTTTCTTT. Translating it yields CASSYQGARGAEAFF.

This clonotype showed up just a few times. The chain has TRBV12-3 or TRBV12-4 and TRBJ2-7; 8 bases match TRBD1. The CDR3 sequence is 13 residues long. With V trimmed by 3 bases and J by 2 bases, 0 bases remained unmatched. The CDR3 is CASSFRGPYEQYF. In DNA, the CDR3 is TGTGCCAGCAGTTTCAGGGGGCCCTACGAGCAGTACTTC.

This clonotype has a handful of counts. The chain uses TRBV4-3 and TRBJ2-7, with D unresolved. Per germline, CDR1 LGHNA and CDR2 YSLEER. This CDR3 spans 14 amino acids. Trimming took 0 bases from V and 0 from J, leaving 6 bases between them. The CDR3, as DNA: TGCGCCAGCAGCCAAGACCCGAACTCCTACGAGCAGTACTTC. Translated, it gives CASSQDPNSYEQYF.

This clonotype was recorded a few times. V gene TRBV5-6 combines with J gene TRBJ1-1; D is possibly TRBD1 (6 bases). The V end was cut by 0 bases, the J end by 3 bases, with 12 bases between. The germline V gene has CDR1 SGHDT and CDR2 YYEEEE. This CDR3 comprises 15 residues. The CDR3 protein is CASSLAGGRDTEAFF. The CDR3 coding sequence is TGTGCCAGCAGCTTGGCCGGGGGGCGAGACACTGAAGCTTTCTTT.